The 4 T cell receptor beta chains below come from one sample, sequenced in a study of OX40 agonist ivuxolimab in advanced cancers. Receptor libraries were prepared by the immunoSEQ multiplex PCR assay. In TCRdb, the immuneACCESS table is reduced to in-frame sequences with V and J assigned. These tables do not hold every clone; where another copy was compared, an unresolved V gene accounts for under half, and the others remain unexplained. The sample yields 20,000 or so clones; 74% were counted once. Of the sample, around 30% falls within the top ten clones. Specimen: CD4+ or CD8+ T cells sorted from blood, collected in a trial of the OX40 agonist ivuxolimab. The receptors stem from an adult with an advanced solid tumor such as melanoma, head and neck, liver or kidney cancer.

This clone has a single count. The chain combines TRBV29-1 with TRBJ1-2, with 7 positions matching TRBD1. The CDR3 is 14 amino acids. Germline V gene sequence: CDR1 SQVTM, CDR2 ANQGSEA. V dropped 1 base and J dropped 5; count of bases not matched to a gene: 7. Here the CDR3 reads CSVEVKGQQYGYTF. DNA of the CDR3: TGCAGCGTTGAAGTAAAGGGACAGCAGTATGGCTACACCTTC.

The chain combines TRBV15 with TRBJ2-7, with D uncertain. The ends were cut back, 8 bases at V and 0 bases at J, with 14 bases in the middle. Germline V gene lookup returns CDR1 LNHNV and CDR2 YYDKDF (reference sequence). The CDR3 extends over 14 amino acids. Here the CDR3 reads CATSRTAVSYEQYF. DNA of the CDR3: TGTGCCACCTCGCGGACGGCTGTCTCCTACGAGCAGTACTTC.

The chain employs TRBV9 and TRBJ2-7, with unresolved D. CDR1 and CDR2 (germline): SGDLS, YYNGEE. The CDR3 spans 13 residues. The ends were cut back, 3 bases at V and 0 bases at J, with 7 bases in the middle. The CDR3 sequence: CASSEDNSYEQYF. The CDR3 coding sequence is TGTGCCAGCAGCGAAGACAACTCCTACGAGCAGTACTTC.

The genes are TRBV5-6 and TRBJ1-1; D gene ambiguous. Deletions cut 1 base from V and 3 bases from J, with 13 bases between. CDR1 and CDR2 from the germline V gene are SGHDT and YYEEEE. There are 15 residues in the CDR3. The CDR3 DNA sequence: TGTGCCAGCAGCTTGATCGCGAGATTGGACACTGAAGCTTTCTTT. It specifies CASSLIARLDTEAFF.